This T cell receptor beta chain was captured by sequencing in a study of T cells in Graves' hyperthyroidism and ophthalmopathy. As for the study in general: Staff took peripheral blood when the initial diagnosis was made, before any treatment began.

Study observations and caveats: Ophthalmopathy, which appeared later, was predicted by the model a median 6.5 months before onset.

TCR beta CDR3 sequences were amplified from RNA transcripts. Carried out on the TCR CDR3, a first-round RT-PCR used the HTBI primer set. Via MiXCR, TCRdb re-called the multiplex PCR reads, giving one row per CDR3 protein. The sample shows roughly 530,000 distinct CDR3 sequences, 17% of them seen only once. This clonotype was detected ten times or more. The target antigen is unknown. The length of the CDR3 is 17 residues. J was trimmed by 7 bases and V by 6 bases; bases with no gene match: 18. Germline V gives CDR1 MDHEN, CDR2 SYDVKM. What was sequenced was blood. This receptor was identified in a woman aged 18-35 years with Graves' ophthalmopathy. The chain employs TRBV28 and TRBJ2-3, with 8 bases fitting TRBD2. CDR3 DNA: TGTGCCAGCAGCCATGGTGGTCTGGGGGGGACTAGGAATACGCAGTATTTT. It translates to CASSHGGLGGTRNTQYF.